This paragraph reports one TCR beta chain. A COVID-19 case was met by exposed participants within 2 weeks before study entry. The data originate from a study of blood T cell repertoires in COVID-19. Study summary: The origin of the acute and convalescent COVID-19 samples was the United States, Italy and Spain.

The CDR3 spans 14 residues. Trimming removed 5 bases from V and 5 bases from J, with 14 bases in between. CDR1 PRHDT and CDR2 FYEKMQ come from the germline V gene (reference sequence). Sequencing used immunoSEQ multiplex PCR; TCRdb keeps in-frame clones, though not all of them. Of approximately 220,000 clones listed, roughly 85% are singletons. V is TRBV13 and J is TRBJ2-3; D may be TRBD2 (7 bases). The specimen sequenced was PBMCs or T cells enriched from blood (not recorded which). This clonotype originated in a woman between 45 and 60 years old who had been exposed to COVID-19. The CDR3 nucleotides are TGTGCCAGCAGCGGGGGGGGCGGCGGAGATACGCAGTATTTT. Amino acid sequence: CASSGGGGGDTQYF. Based on the CDR3 plus reference TRBV13 and TRBJ2-3, the full variable domain is AAGVIQSPRHLIKEKRETATLKCYPIPRHDTVYWYQQGPGQDPQFLISFYEKMQSDKGSIPDRFSAQQFSDYHSELNMSSLELGDSALYFCASSGGGGGDTQYFGPGTRLTVL.